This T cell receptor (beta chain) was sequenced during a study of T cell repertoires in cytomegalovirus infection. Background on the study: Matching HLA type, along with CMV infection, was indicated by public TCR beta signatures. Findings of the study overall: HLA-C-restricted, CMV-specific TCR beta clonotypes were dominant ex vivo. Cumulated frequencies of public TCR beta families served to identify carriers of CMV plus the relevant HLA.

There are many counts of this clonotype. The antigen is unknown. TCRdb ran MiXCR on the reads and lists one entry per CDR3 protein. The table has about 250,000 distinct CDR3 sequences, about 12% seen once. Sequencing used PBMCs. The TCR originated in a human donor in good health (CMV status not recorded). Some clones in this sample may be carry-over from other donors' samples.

CDR3 in DNA: TGTGCCAGCAGCAAGAACCTGCGGATTTCCTCGGGCAGCACGGGATCACCCCTCCACTTT. Its protein product is CASSKNLRISSGSTGSPLHF. The V gene is TRBV6-2 or TRBV6-3, the J gene TRBJ1-6, with D uncertain. Trimming cost V 6 bases and J 10 bases, with 34 bases left between them. Germline CDR1 MNHEY, CDR2 SVGEGT. The CDR3 is 20 amino acids.